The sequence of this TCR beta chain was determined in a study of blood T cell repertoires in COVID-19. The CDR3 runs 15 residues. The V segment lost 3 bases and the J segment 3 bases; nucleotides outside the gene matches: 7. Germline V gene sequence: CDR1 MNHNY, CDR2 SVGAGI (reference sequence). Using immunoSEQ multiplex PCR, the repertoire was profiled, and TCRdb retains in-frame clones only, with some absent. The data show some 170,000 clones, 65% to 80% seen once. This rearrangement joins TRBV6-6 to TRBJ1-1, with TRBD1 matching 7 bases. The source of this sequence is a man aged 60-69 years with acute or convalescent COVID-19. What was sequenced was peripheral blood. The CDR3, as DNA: TGTGCCAGCAGTTATCGGACAGGTGGGGACACTGAAGCTTTCTTT. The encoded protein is CASSYRTGGDTEAFF.